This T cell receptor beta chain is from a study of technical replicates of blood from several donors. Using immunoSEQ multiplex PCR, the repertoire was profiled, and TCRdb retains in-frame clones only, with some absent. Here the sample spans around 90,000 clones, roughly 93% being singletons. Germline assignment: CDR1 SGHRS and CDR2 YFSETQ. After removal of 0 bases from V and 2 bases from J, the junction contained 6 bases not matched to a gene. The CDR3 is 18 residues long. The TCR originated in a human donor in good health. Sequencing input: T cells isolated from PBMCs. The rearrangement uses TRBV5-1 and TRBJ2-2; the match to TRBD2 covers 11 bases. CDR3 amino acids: CASSLELAGATNTGELFF. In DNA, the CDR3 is TGCGCCAGCAGCTTGGAACTAGCGGGGGCCACTAACACCGGGGAGCTGTTTTTT.